The rows below give T cell receptor beta chains drawn from one sample of a study of PD-L1 blockade in urothelial cancer. Here immunoSEQ multiplex PCR was the method, and the copy in TCRdb shows in-frame clones only, minus some. The data show tens of thousands of clones, roughly 80% seen once. Sequencing used PBMCs, obtained around atezolizumab (anti-PD-L1) treatment. The receptor set was obtained from a man between 65 and 85 years old with urothelial cancer. Both conserved end residues are part of each CDR3. The D gene is left open where the match is weak. A clone size is listed for some rows: how often the clone was seen (once, few, many), or a class if it is expanded.

DNA: TGTGCCAGCTCACCGATGGACAGGGCCATCTCTGGAAACACCATATATTTT; CDR3: CASSPMDRAISGNTIYF; size: -; J: TRBJ1-3; length: 17; V: TRBV18; D: TRBD1
DNA: TGTGCCAGCAGTTTAACGGGACGCTCCCGGGGGGAGCAGTACTTC; CDR3: CASSLTGRSRGEQYF; size: medium-sized; J: TRBJ2-7; length: 15; V: TRBV28; D: -
DNA: TGTGCCTGGAGGCGGGGGGTGAACAATGAGCAGTTCTTC; CDR3: CAWRRGVNNEQFF; size: -; J: TRBJ2-1; length: 13; V: TRBV30; D: TRBD2
DNA: TGTGCCAGCAGCCCCCTTCTTGGCTACACCTTC; CDR3: CASSPLLGYTF; size: few; J: TRBJ1-2; length: 11; V: TRBV7-2; D: -
DNA: TGTGCCAGCAGTGACTCGAGTCCAGGGGCGAAATGGGATGGCTACACCTTC; CDR3: CASSDSSPGAKWDGYTF; size: -; J: TRBJ1-2; length: 17; V: TRBV6-4; D: -
DNA: TGTGCCAGCAGTGAATCCCTCCTCGGACAGGCAGGGACTGAAGCTTTCTTT; CDR3: CASSESLLGQAGTEAFF; size: -; J: TRBJ1-1; length: 17; V: TRBV25-1; D: TRBD1
DNA: TGTGCCAGCAGTGAATCGACAGGGTCGAACACTGAAGCTTTCTTT; CDR3: CASSESTGSNTEAFF; size: -; J: TRBJ1-1; length: 15; V: TRBV25-1; D: TRBD1
DNA: TGTGCCAGTAGTGCAAAACTACAGGGTGGTGGATCGGGCGAGCAGTACTTC; CDR3: CASSAKLQGGGSGEQYF; size: -; J: TRBJ2-7; length: 17; V: TRBV19; D: -
DNA: TGTGCCAGCAGCCCGGGACTAGCGGAGGGGGAGCAGTACTTC; CDR3: CASSPGLAEGEQYF; size: -; J: TRBJ2-7; length: 14; V: TRBV9; D: TRBD2
DNA: TGTGCCAGCAGCGTCGGACAGATGAACACTGAAGCTTTCTTT; CDR3: CASSVGQMNTEAFF; size: -; J: TRBJ1-1; length: 14; V: TRBV9; D: -
DNA: TGCGCCAGCGGGGACTCCCCAAGGGAAGTGGGGGAGCTGTTTTTT; CDR3: CASGDSPREVGELFF; size: -; J: TRBJ2-2; length: 15; V: TRBV5-1; D: -
DNA: TGTGCCTGGACCAGGGGCTCTCGAAGCTCCTACAATGAGCAGTTCTTC; CDR3: CAWTRGSRSSYNEQFF; size: -; J: TRBJ2-1; length: 16; V: TRBV30; D: -
DNA: TGTGCCCTCAGGGCGGGGTCTGGGTACGAGCAGTACTTC; CDR3: CALRAGSGYEQYF; size: -; J: TRBJ2-7; length: 13; V: TRBV28; D: -
DNA: TGCGCCAGCAGCTTGGCTCGACTAGCGGGGGGTTACAATGAGCAGTTCTTC; CDR3: CASSLARLAGGYNEQFF; size: few; J: TRBJ2-1; length: 17; V: TRBV5-1; D: TRBD2
DNA: TGTGCCAGCAGTGAAGCGGGGGACATTACGAACACCGGGGAGCTGTTTTTT; CDR3: CASSEAGDITNTGELFF; size: -; J: TRBJ2-2; length: 17; V: TRBV25-1; D: -
DNA: TGTGCCAGCAGCGCACAGTATTATGGCTACACCTTC; CDR3: CASSAQYYGYTF; size: -; J: TRBJ1-2; length: 12; V: TRBV7-2; D: -
DNA: TGTGCCTGGAGTTCCTCAATCCTAACAATAGGGGTTAGAAGCAATCAGCCCCAGCATTTT; CDR3: CAWSSSILTIGVRSNQPQHF; size: few; J: TRBJ1-5; length: 20; V: TRBV30; D: -
DNA: TGTGCCTCCCGGGACAGGCCGAACACTGAAGCTTTCTTT; CDR3: CASRDRPNTEAFF; size: -; J: TRBJ1-1; length: 13; V: TRBV7-2; D: TRBD1
DNA: TGTGCCAGCAGTTCCACAGGGGGTAACTATGGCTACACCTTC; CDR3: CASSSTGGNYGYTF; size: few; J: TRBJ1-2; length: 14; V: TRBV25-1; D: TRBD1
DNA: TGTGCCAGCAGTGGGGGGGCCCTCGGGTTGGGGGAGCTGTTTTTT; CDR3: CASSGGALGLGELFF; size: -; J: TRBJ2-2; length: 15; V: TRBV9; D: -
DNA: TGTGCCAGCAGCGCTCCCGACGGGGGGAGTTCCTACAATGAGCAGTTCTTC; CDR3: CASSAPDGGSSYNEQFF; size: -; J: TRBJ2-1; length: 17; V: TRBV9; D: TRBD2
DNA: TGCGCCAGCAGCTTGGCCGCGGGACGGACCGGGGAGCTGTTTTTT; CDR3: CASSLAAGRTGELFF; size: few; J: TRBJ2-2; length: 15; V: TRBV5-1; D: -
DNA: TGTGCCAGCAGCGGCCGAGAGACCCAGTACTTC; CDR3: CASSGRETQYF; size: -; J: TRBJ2-5; length: 11; V: TRBV11-2; D: -
DNA: TGTGCCAGCAGCTTCGGGTTAAGTAGTTATGGCTACACCTTC; CDR3: CASSFGLSSYGYTF; size: once; J: TRBJ1-2; length: 14; V: TRBV7-8; D: -
DNA: TGTGCCAGCAGCTGGGACAGGGCCAACACCGGGGAGCTGTTTTTT; CDR3: CASSWDRANTGELFF; size: -; J: TRBJ2-2; length: 15; V: TRBV11-2; D: TRBD1
DNA: TGTGCCAGCAGCTTAGTACTAGCGGTGAATGAGCAGTTCTTC; CDR3: CASSLVLAVNEQFF; size: -; J: TRBJ2-1; length: 14; V: TRBV7-9; D: TRBD2
DNA: TGTGCCAGCAGCCAAAATCAGGGAACTGAAGCTTTCTTT; CDR3: CASSQNQGTEAFF; size: -; J: TRBJ1-1; length: 13; V: TRBV14; D: -
DNA: TGTGCCAGCAACTACAGGGGAGGCACTGAAGCTTTCTTT; CDR3: CASNYRGGTEAFF; size: -; J: TRBJ1-1; length: 13; V: TRBV6-5; D: TRBD1
DNA: TGTGCCAGCAGCATATCCGGGACAGTAAATGAAAAACTGTTTTTT; CDR3: CASSISGTVNEKLFF; size: few; J: TRBJ1-4; length: 15; V: TRBV11-3; D: TRBD1
DNA: TGTGCCAGCAGCGCGCCCGGGTCACAGTTCTTC; CDR3: CASSAPGSQFF; size: -; J: TRBJ2-1; length: 11; V: TRBV7-2; D: -
DNA: TGTGCCAGCAGCTCCGTAGCGGGGGGGAACACCGGGGAGCTGTTTTTT; CDR3: CASSSVAGGNTGELFF; size: -; J: TRBJ2-2; length: 16; V: TRBV7-3; D: TRBD2
DNA: TGTGCCAGCAGTTTCTCCAGGGGAAACACTGAAGCTTTCTTT; CDR3: CASSFSRGNTEAFF; size: -; J: TRBJ1-1; length: 14; V: TRBV6-5; D: -
DNA: TGTGCCAGCAGTGCCCCATATGGATCCGGAGGCAGCTCCTACGAGCAGTACTTC; CDR3: CASSAPYGSGGSSYEQYF; size: -; J: TRBJ2-7; length: 18; V: TRBV25-1; D: -
DNA: TGCAGCGTTACTGGCTCGGGCTCCTACAATGAGCAGTTCTTC; CDR3: CSVTGSGSYNEQFF; size: few; J: TRBJ2-1; length: 14; V: TRBV29-1; D: -
DNA: TGTGCCAGCAGTTTACGAACAGGGGGCGGTCAGCCCCAGCATTTT; CDR3: CASSLRTGGGQPQHF; size: few; J: TRBJ1-5; length: 15; V: TRBV27; D: TRBD1
DNA: TGTGCCAGCAGGGGGACAGGGGAGAACTATGGCTACACCTTC; CDR3: CASRGTGENYGYTF; size: -; J: TRBJ1-2; length: 14; V: TRBV14; D: TRBD1
DNA: TGTGCCAGCAACCCTGGCAATAATTCACCCCTCCACTTT; CDR3: CASNPGNNSPLHF; size: medium-sized; J: TRBJ1-6; length: 13; V: TRBV5-6; D: -
DNA: TGTGCCACCAGCCTCCGGGGGTATACGCAGTATTTT; CDR3: CATSLRGYTQYF; size: -; J: TRBJ2-3; length: 12; V: TRBV15; D: -
DNA: TGTGCCAGCAGCTTGGACCCCGTAAACTTGTACGGCTACACCTTC; CDR3: CASSLDPVNLYGYTF; size: -; J: TRBJ1-2; length: 15; V: TRBV5-4; D: -
DNA: TGTGCCACCACAATCCCGGGACAGAACTATGGCTACACCTTC; CDR3: CATTIPGQNYGYTF; size: few; J: TRBJ1-2; length: 14; V: TRBV6-6; D: TRBD1
DNA: TGTGCCACTTCCACTGCGACTTTGGGCTACAATGAGCAGTTCTTC; CDR3: CATSTATLGYNEQFF; size: -; J: TRBJ2-1; length: 15; V: TRBV28; D: -
DNA: TGTGCCACCAGCAGAGACGGGGGGCCCTACGAGCAGTACTTC; CDR3: CATSRDGGPYEQYF; size: -; J: TRBJ2-7; length: 14; V: TRBV15; D: -
DNA: TGTGCCAGCAGGCAGATTAGCGGGAGGGAGGGGGAGCTGTTTTTT; CDR3: CASRQISGREGELFF; size: -; J: TRBJ2-2; length: 15; V: TRBV2; D: TRBD2
DNA: TGCAGCGTTGAAGGACAGGCTTCTAACTATGGCTACACCTTC; CDR3: CSVEGQASNYGYTF; size: -; J: TRBJ1-2; length: 14; V: TRBV29-1; D: -
DNA: TGTGCCAGCAGACCAACTAGCGGGAGGTTAAGGACAGATACGCAGTATTTT; CDR3: CASRPTSGRLRTDTQYF; size: few; J: TRBJ2-3; length: 17; V: TRBV7-2; D: TRBD2
DNA: TGCGCCAGCAGCTCCTCCCCAACGAGGACTAGCCCTTATACGCAGTATTTT; CDR3: CASSSSPTRTSPYTQYF; size: -; J: TRBJ2-3; length: 17; V: TRBV5-1; D: TRBD2
DNA: TGTGCCAGTAGTATCTCGGACGGACTTAATGAAAAACTGTTTTTT; CDR3: CASSISDGLNEKLFF; size: -; J: TRBJ1-4; length: 15; V: TRBV19; D: -
DNA: TGTGCCAGCTCATTGGACAGCCAGGGAGAAAAACTGTTTTTT; CDR3: CASSLDSQGEKLFF; size: -; J: TRBJ1-4; length: 14; V: TRBV18; D: -
DNA: TGTGCCAGCAGCTCCACCAGGGGTGGCGGGGCCAACGTCCTGACTTTC; CDR3: CASSSTRGGGANVLTF; size: -; J: TRBJ2-6; length: 16; V: TRBV7-9; D: -
DNA: TGCGCCAGCAGCCCCGGGACTATCTCCTACAATGAGCAGTTCTTC; CDR3: CASSPGTISYNEQFF; size: -; J: TRBJ2-1; length: 15; V: TRBV5-1; D: TRBD2
DNA: TGTGCCAGTAGTATGCGGGCGGCGTACACTGAAGCTTTCTTT; CDR3: CASSMRAAYTEAFF; size: -; J: TRBJ1-1; length: 14; V: TRBV19; D: -
DNA: TGCGCCAGCAGCCCACGGACTGACTCGGGGGGGGAGCAGTTCTTC; CDR3: CASSPRTDSGGEQFF; size: -; J: TRBJ2-1; length: 15; V: TRBV5-1; D: TRBD2